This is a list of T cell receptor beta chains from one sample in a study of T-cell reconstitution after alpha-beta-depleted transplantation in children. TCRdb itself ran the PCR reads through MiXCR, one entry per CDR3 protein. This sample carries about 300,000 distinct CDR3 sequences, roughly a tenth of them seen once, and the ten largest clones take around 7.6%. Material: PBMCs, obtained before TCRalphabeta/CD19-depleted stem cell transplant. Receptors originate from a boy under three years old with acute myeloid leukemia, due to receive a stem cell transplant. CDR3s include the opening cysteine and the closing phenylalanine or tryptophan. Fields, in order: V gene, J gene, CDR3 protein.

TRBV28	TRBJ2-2	CASSFPQGNTGELFF
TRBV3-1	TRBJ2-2	CASSPFLHTGELFF
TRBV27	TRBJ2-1	CASSPARAGHYNEQFF
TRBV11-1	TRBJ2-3	CASSLLRQRDSPTDTQYF
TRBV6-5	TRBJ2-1	CASLAGGSYNEQFF
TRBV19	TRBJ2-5	CASSRVVQETQYF
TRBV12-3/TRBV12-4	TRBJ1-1	CASSSDRGPEAFF
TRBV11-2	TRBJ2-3	CASSKTGTGPDTQYF
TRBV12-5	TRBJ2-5	CASGLFGGPGETQYF
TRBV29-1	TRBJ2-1	CSVGQGVDNEQFF
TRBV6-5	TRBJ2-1	CASSYGGLTGTGANEQFF
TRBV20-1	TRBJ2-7	CSAPRQGGRYEQYF
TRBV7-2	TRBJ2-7	CASSPPLAFGVYEQYF
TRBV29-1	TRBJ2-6	CSVEDRRAHRSGANVLTF
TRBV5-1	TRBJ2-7	CASSLYSVYPYEQYF
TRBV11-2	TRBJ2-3	CASSPVTGKGTDTQYF
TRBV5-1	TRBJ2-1	CASSLYASGSGYNEQFF
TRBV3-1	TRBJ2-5	CASSQDRKTQYF
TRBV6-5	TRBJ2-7	CASKVLADSYEQYF